The 32 T cell receptor beta chains below were found in one sample sequenced in a study of blood T cell repertoires in COVID-19. Produced via immunoSEQ multiplex PCR; TCRdb's table is partial and in-frame only. Of 140,000 to 150,000 clones in the sample, 60% to 85% were seen once. Material: peripheral blood. These receptors all come from a woman aged 55-70 years with acute or convalescent COVID-19.

This rearrangement joins TRBV10-3 to TRBJ1-5; 8 nucleotides line up with TRBD1. Germline V gene data show CDR1 as ENHRY and CDR2 as SYGVKD. The CDR3 extends over 14 amino acids. J lost 3 bases, V lost 8 bases, and 6 bases had no gene match. For the CDR3, the DNA is TGTGCCATCGGAGGGACAGGTCACAATCAGCCCCAGCATTTT. It is translated as CAIGGTGHNQPQHF.

This clone was seen once. This chain uses TRBV3-1 (or the pseudogene TRBV3-2) with TRBJ2-7; 7 bases are a match to TRBD2. Germline loops: CDR1 LGHDT, CDR2 YNNKEL (reference sequence). The CDR3 totals 14 residues. The junction had 6 bases not matched to a gene; V was cut back by 1 base and J by 6 bases. CDR3 loop: CASSQGGSSAEQYF. Written as DNA, the CDR3 is TGTGCCAGCAGCCAAGGCGGGAGTTCCGCCGAGCAGTACTTC.

The rearrangement uses TRBV10-3 and TRBJ2-5; TRBD1 aligns across 7 bases. With 2 bases clipped from V and 3 bases from J, the junction kept 3 bases outside the gene matches. The CDR3 covers 14 residues. CDR1 and CDR2 from the germline V gene are ENHRY and SYGVKD. The CDR3 DNA reads TGTGCCATCAGTGAGGAAACAGGGGAAGAGACCCAGTACTTC. This translates into CAISEETGEETQYF.

V is TRBV5-4 and J is TRBJ1-5; D remains ambiguous. The CDR3 contains 12 residues. The V and J ends lost 0 bases and 7 bases respectively, with 5 bases between them. Looked up from germline, CDR1 is SGHNT and CDR2 is YYREEE (reference sequence). The CDR3 DNA is TGTGCCAGCAGCTTGGTCGGGCAGCCCCAGCATTTT. Its protein product is CASSLVGQPQHF.

The sample holds one count of this clone. The V gene is TRBV25-1, the J gene TRBJ2-2; no firm D call. CDR1 and CDR2 from the germline V gene are MGHDK and SYGVNS. The V end lost 5 bases, the J end lost 0 bases, and 13 bases lay between the germline ends. The CDR3 extends over 16 amino acids. In DNA form, the CDR3 reads TGTGCCAGCAGTCTCTCGACAACCGCGAACACCGGGGAGCTGTTTTTT. Translated: CASSLSTTANTGELFF. Variable domain in full (rest from reference TRBV25-1 and TRBJ2-2): EADIYQTPRYLVIGTGKKITLECSQTMGHDKMYWYQQDPGMELHLIHYSYGVNSTEKGDLSSESTVSRIRTEHFPLTLESARPSHTSQYLCASSLSTTANTGELFFGEGSRLTVL.

The chain links TRBV6-5 to TRBJ2-7, with D tentatively TRBD2 (6 bases). The V end was cut by 7 bases, the J end by 3 bases, with 16 bases between. This CDR3 has 14 amino acids. Germline assignment: CDR1 MNHEY and CDR2 SVGAGI. The CDR3 here is CASNPNFGGYEQYF. CDR3 DNA sequence: TGTGCCAGCAACCCAAACTTCGGGGGCTACGAGCAGTACTTC.

This chain joins TRBV14 and TRBJ2-1; 8 bases are a match to TRBD2. V gave up 4 bases and J gave up 12 bases; unmatched junction bases: 20. The CDR3 is 17 residues long. The germline V gene has CDR1 SGHDN and CDR2 FVKESK. The CDR3 coding sequence is TGTGCCAGCAGCCCACTTGGACTAGCTGGCGAAGGGTGGGGGCAGTTCTTC. Its translation is CASSPLGLAGEGWGQFF.

The chain employs TRBV4-1 and TRBJ2-2, with D unresolved. CDR3 length equals 15 residues. CDR1 is MGHRA, CDR2 YSYEKL, per germline. Trimming took off 0 bases at V and 6 bases at J, with 11 bases between the two ends. The CDR3 DNA reads as TGCGCCAGCAGCCAAGATCTCGTAATTGCCGGGGAGCTGTTTTTT. This translates into CASSQDLVIAGELFF.

This clone was picked up a small number of times. The rearrangement links TRBV30 to TRBJ2-7, with 11 bases fitting TRBD2. Germline CDR1 and CDR2: GTSNPN and SVGIG (reference sequence). This CDR3 region has 13 residues. J lost 4 bases, V lost 5 bases, and 4 bases had no gene match. The CDR3 nucleotides read TGTGCCTGGGGGGGGACTAGCGGATACGAGCAGTACTTC. Translating gives CAWGGTSGYEQYF.

V and J are TRBV28 and TRBJ2-3, with D perhaps matching TRBD2 (5 bases). The CDR3 has 15 residues. Germline V gene lookup returns CDR1 MDHEN and CDR2 SYDVKM. The V and J ends lost 2 bases and 0 bases respectively, with 9 bases between them. The chain's CDR3 is CASSLERTSTDTQYF. CDR3 sequence (DNA): TGTGCCAGCAGTTTAGAGCGGACTAGCACAGATACGCAGTATTTT.

V is TRBV7-8 and J is TRBJ2-5, with 7 bases matching TRBD1. The CDR3 extends over 15 amino acids. V shed 2 bases, J shed 7 bases, and the junction held 10 bases outside the gene matches. Germline V lookup: CDR1 SGHVS, CDR2 FQNEAQ. CDR3 in DNA: TGTGCCAGCAGCTTAACAGGGGACGGCCCGGGGACCCAGTACTTC. It is translated as CASSLTGDGPGTQYF.

The V gene is TRBV6-5, the J gene TRBJ1-1; 7 bases are a match to TRBD1. The germline CDR1 and CDR2 sequences are MNHEY and SVGAGI. With 4 bases clipped from V and 8 bases from J, the junction kept 13 bases outside the gene matches. CDR3 size: 15 residues. CDR3 DNA: TGTGCCAGCAGTTCCCGTCATAATACAGGGGTAGAAGCTTTCTTT. It translates to CASSSRHNTGVEAFF.

The rearrangement uses TRBV12-3 or TRBV12-4 and TRBJ2-3; 7 bases line up with TRBD1. The CDR3 consists of 12 residues. V was pared by 3 bases and J by 7 bases, with 1 base of the junction left unmatched. CDR3 amino acids: CASSLDRYTQYF. The CDR3 nucleotides are TGTGCCAGCAGTTTGGACAGGTATACGCAGTATTTT.

This clone was detected a few times. The V gene is TRBV5-6, the J gene TRBJ2-7; 15 nucleotides agree with TRBD2. This CDR3 comprises 16 residues. V was clipped by 5 bases and J by 5 bases; unmatched bases: 8. Per the germline V gene, CDR1 is SGHDT and CDR2 is YYEEEE. The CDR3 sequence is CASSRTSGRAVHEQYF. CDR3 in DNA: TGTGCCAGCAGTCGGACTAGCGGGAGGGCCGTCCACGAGCAGTACTTC.

This chain uses TRBV29-1 with TRBJ1-2; no definite D call. Trimming removed 7 bases from V and 0 bases from J, with 15 bases in between. The CDR3 length is 14 residues. Germline V gene sequence: CDR1 SQVTM, CDR2 ANQGSEA. The CDR3 DNA is TGCAGCGCCAAGACCAGGTTAGCTAACTATGGCTACACCTTC. Its protein is CSAKTRLANYGYTF.

The J gene is TRBJ2-1, the V gene TRBV4-2; no reliable D call. The germline gives CDR1 LGHNA, CDR2 YNFKEQ. The germline V and J ends were trimmed by 4 bases and 0 bases, with 13 bases remaining between them. The CDR3 has 16 residues. The CDR3 here is CASSLTHLSSYNEQFF. CDR3 nucleotide sequence: TGTGCCAGCAGCCTAACCCACTTGAGCTCCTACAATGAGCAGTTCTTC.

The CDR3 spells CASSVVTGKSVSEAFF. The CDR3 DNA reads as TGTGCCAGCAGCGTAGTGACAGGGAAGTCGGTTTCTGAAGCTTTCTTT. The chain is built from TRBV9 and TRBJ1-1; 7 bases fit TRBD1. This CDR3 is 16 amino acids long. Germline CDR1 SGDLS, CDR2 YYNGEE. V shed 0 bases, J shed 6 bases, and the junction held 11 bases outside the gene matches.

This clone was seen once. This chain uses TRBV7-8 with TRBJ2-1; possibly TRBD1 for D (5 bases). In germline, CDR1 is SGHVS, CDR2 FQNEAQ. The CDR3 has 13 amino acids. V was trimmed by 3 bases and J by 7 bases, leaving 10 bases between them. The DNA for the CDR3 is TGTGCCAGCAGCTTCGGCAGGGCAAATGAGCAGTTCTTC. Protein: CASSFGRANEQFF. Together with reference TRBV7-8 and TRBJ2-1, the CDR3 gives the full variable domain: GAGVSQSPRYKVAKRGQDVALRCDPISGHVSLFWYQQALGQGPEFLTYFQNEAQLDKSGLPSDRFFAERPEGSVSTLKIQRTQQEDSAVYLCASSFGRANEQFFGPGTRLTVL.

This clone was seen a single time. The chain carries TRBV20-1 and TRBJ2-1; D is uncertain. V lost 8 bases and J lost 10, with 12 bases in between. This CDR3 comprises 10 residues. Germline V gene sequence: CDR1 DFQATT, CDR2 SNEGSKA (reference sequence). The CDR3 bases are TGCAGTTCTCCGTTACGGGAGCAGTTCTTC. Its translation is CSSPLREQFF.

V and J are TRBV11-2 and TRBJ2-5, with 8 bases lining up with TRBD2. The V segment lost 1 base and the J segment 5 bases; nucleotides outside the gene matches: 3. Germline CDR1 SGHAT, CDR2 FQNNGV. This CDR3 has 14 residues. This chain's CDR3 is CASSLVPGGETQYF. CDR3 nucleotides: TGTGCCAGCAGCTTAGTACCGGGGGGGGAGACCCAGTACTTC.

The chain uses TRBV27 and TRBJ2-4; D is possibly TRBD2 (6 bases). The CDR3 runs to 13 residues. Deletions cut 6 bases from V and 8 bases from J, with 14 bases between. Germline V gene lookup returns CDR1 MNHEY and CDR2 SMNVEV (reference sequence). CDR3: CASSGNTGDIQYF. The CDR3 DNA follows: TGTGCCAGCAGCGGGAACACGGGGGACATTCAGTACTTC.

This chain joins TRBV2 and TRBJ1-2; 7 bases map to TRBD1. CDR3 length: 13 amino acids. The germline V gene has CDR1 SNHLY and CDR2 FYNNEI. V lost 3 bases and J lost 2; bases outside the gene matches: 0. CDR3: CASSETGNYGYTF. CDR3 nucleotide sequence: TGTGCCAGCAGTGAGACAGGGAACTATGGCTACACCTTC.

This clone was observed a single time. CDR3 in DNA: TGTGCCAGCAGCCGACTAGCGCAAGGGGTAAATGAGCAGTTCTTC. Translation gives CASSRLAQGVNEQFF. The J gene is TRBJ2-1, the V gene TRBV7-8; TRBD2 agrees at 8 bases. The CDR3 length is 15 residues. V shed 5 bases and J 7 bases; nucleotides not matched to a gene: 10. Germline lookup yields CDR1 SGHVS and CDR2 FQNEAQ.

The chain joins TRBV18 to TRBJ1-1; 7 bases map to TRBD1. In germline, CDR1 is KGHSH, CDR2 LQKENI. This CDR3 has 14 amino acids. Unmatched junction bases numbered 6, after V lost 1 base and J lost 7 bases. The CDR3 region is CASSPRQQGIEAFF. The CDR3 bases are TGTGCCAGCTCACCACGGCAACAGGGGATTGAAGCTTTCTTT.

The rearrangement uses TRBV7-6 and TRBJ2-2; D unresolved. The germline V gene encodes CDR1 SGHVS and CDR2 FNYEAQ. V lost 0 bases and J lost 2, with 7 bases in between. The CDR3 length is 15 residues. The CDR3 spells CASSLAVHNTGELFF. CDR3 in DNA: TGTGCCAGCAGCTTAGCGGTACACAACACCGGGGAGCTGTTTTTT.

The chain is built from TRBV27 and TRBJ2-7; D might be TRBD1 (5 bases). There are 13 residues in the CDR3. Germline V gene sequence: CDR1 MNHEY, CDR2 SMNVEV (reference sequence). V gave up 0 bases and J gave up 5 bases, with 8 bases separating them. As DNA, the CDR3 is TGTGCCAGCAGTTTATCCAGGGCCCACGAGCAGTACTTC. Encoded protein: CASSLSRAHEQYF.

V gene TRBV18 combines with J gene TRBJ2-7, with 7 bases aligning to TRBD2. Per germline, CDR1 KGHSH and CDR2 LQKENI. Losses at the gene ends were 4 bases for V and 0 bases for J; bases not matched to a gene: 3. The CDR3 length is 14 residues. The CDR3 protein is CASSLAGRSYEQYF. The CDR3 region has the DNA TGTGCCAGCTCACTAGCGGGCCGCTCCTACGAGCAGTACTTC.

This clone turned up a few times. The chain couples TRBV28 to TRBJ1-1; tentatively, D is TRBD1 (5 bases). There are 14 residues in the CDR3. V gave up 4 bases and J gave up 8 bases, with 17 bases separating them. From germline, CDR1 is MDHEN and CDR2 SYDVKM. CDR3 sequence: CASSSGRRHPEAFF. As DNA, the CDR3 is TGTGCCAGCAGTTCAGGGCGACGACATCCCGAAGCTTTCTTT.

The V call is TRBV27, the J call TRBJ2-7; 9 bases map to TRBD1. In germline, CDR1 is MNHEY, CDR2 SMNVEV (reference sequence). This CDR3 is 15 amino acids long. With 2 bases clipped from V and 5 bases from J, the junction kept 7 bases outside the gene matches. CDR3 sequence (DNA): TGTGCCAGCAGTTTAGTGCGGGACAGGGTCGACGAGCAGTACTTC. It specifies CASSLVRDRVDEQYF.

The rearrangement uses TRBV3-1 (or the pseudogene TRBV3-2) and TRBJ2-2; tentative D call: TRBD2 (6 bases). Germline CDR1 is LGHDT and CDR2 is YNNKEL (reference sequence). The CDR3 extends over 15 amino acids. V was pared by 3 bases and J by 2 bases, with 10 bases between. The CDR3 DNA is TGTGCCAGCAGCCAGGGACTCCGAAACACCGGGGAGCTGTTTTTT. Its translation is CASSQGLRNTGELFF.

The chain combines TRBV6-5 with TRBJ2-1; maybe TRBD1 (6 bases). Per the germline V gene, CDR1 is MNHEY and CDR2 is SVGAGI. The CDR3 runs to 15 residues. Deletions cut 6 bases from V and 5 bases from J, with 17 bases between. CDR3 amino acids: CASRTRWGPNNEQFF. The CDR3 coding sequence is TGTGCCAGCAGGACCAGGTGGGGGCCGAACAATGAGCAGTTCTTC.

The V and J genes are TRBV28 and TRBJ2-5; 7 bases are a match to TRBD1. Looked up from germline, CDR1 is MDHEN and CDR2 is SYDVKM. After removal of 6 bases from V and 2 bases from J, the junction contained 3 bases not matched to a gene. The CDR3 loop spans 13 amino acids. The CDR3 loop is CASRKQGQETQYF. The DNA of the CDR3 is TGTGCCAGCAGAAAACAGGGGCAAGAGACCCAGTACTTC.